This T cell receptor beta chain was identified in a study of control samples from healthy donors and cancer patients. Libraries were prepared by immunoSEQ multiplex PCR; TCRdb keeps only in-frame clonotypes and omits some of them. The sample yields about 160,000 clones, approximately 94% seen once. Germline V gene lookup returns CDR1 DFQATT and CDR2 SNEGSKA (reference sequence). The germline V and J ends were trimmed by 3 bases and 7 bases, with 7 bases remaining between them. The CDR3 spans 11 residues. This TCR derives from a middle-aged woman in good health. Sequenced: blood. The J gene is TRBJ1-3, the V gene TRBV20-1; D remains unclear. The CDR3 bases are TGCAGTGCTAGCTCCACGAACACCATATATTTT. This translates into CSASSTNTIYF.